The following is a T cell receptor (beta chain) sequence with its context. Its antigen is still unknown. Method: immunoSEQ multiplex PCR; TCRdb's copy keeps in-frame clones and lacks some. Of fewer than 70,000 clones in the sample, approximately 91% were seen once. This entry comes from a study of a mutant IDH1 vaccine in newly diagnosed glioma. Across the whole study: Therapy received beforehand was radiotherapy, temozolomide, or both, with most patients given both.

Described time point: week 11, during vaccination. Doses comprised 300 ug of mutant IDH1 20-mer peptide each, plus topical imiquimod. J gave up 3 bases and V 4 bases, and 2 bases lay outside the gene matches. This CDR3 region has 14 residues. Germline-derived CDR1 and CDR2 are SGHAT and FQNNGV. Specimen: PBMCs, collected from a glioma patient whose treatment included an IDH1 peptide vaccine. The chain employs TRBV11-2 and TRBJ2-3, with 9 nucleotides matching TRBD2. The sequence derives from a man aged 40-49 years with glioma. The CDR3 loop is CASSSGLATDTQYF. The CDR3 nucleotides read TGTGCCAGCAGCTCCGGACTAGCGACAGATACGCAGTATTTT.